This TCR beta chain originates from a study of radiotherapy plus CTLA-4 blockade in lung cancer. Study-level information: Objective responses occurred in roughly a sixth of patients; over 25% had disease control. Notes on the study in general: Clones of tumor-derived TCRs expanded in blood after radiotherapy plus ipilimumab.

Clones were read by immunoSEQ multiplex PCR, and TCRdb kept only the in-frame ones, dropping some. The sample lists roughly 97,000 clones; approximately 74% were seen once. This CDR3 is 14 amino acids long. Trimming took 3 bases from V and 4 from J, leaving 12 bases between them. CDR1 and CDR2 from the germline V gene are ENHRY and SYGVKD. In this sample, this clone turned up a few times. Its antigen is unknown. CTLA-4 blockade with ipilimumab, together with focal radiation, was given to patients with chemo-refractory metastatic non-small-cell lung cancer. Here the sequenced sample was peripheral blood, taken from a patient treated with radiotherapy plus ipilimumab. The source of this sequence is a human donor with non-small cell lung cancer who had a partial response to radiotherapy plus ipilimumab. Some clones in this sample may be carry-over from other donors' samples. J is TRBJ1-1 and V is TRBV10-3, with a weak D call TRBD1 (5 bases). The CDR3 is CAISEYGGGTEAFF. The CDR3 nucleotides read TGTGCCATCAGTGAATATGGGGGAGGCACTGAAGCTTTCTTT.